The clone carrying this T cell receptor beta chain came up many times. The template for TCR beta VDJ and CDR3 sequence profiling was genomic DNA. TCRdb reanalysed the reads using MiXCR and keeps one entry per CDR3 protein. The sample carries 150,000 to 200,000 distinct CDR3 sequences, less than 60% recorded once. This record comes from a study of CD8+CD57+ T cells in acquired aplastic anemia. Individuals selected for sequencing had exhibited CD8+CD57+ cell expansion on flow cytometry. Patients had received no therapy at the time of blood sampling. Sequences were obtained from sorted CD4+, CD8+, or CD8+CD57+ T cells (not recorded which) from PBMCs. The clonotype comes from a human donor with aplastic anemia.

The CDR3 nucleotides read TGCGCCAGCAGCCCCGGACAGCTGTCAGGGCCTGAAGCTTTCTTT. It encodes CASSPGQLSGPEAFF. The V call is TRBV5-1, the J call TRBJ1-1; possibly TRBD1 for D (6 bases). The CDR3 has 15 residues. The germline V gene encodes CDR1 SGHRS and CDR2 YFSETQ. V lost 4 bases and J lost 6, with 19 bases in between.